This entry is about one TCR beta chain. Its antigen remains unknown. V lost 4 bases, J lost 9 bases, and 9 bases lay in between. Germline-derived CDR1 and CDR2 are SGHDN and FVKESK. This CDR3 region has 12 residues. The data originate from a study of T cell responses to AZD1222 COVID-19 vaccine. Study conclusions and caveats: Females made up more of the donors, who were largely white British, and clonal diversity may have come out too low. No day 14 peak samples; only post-peak repertoires were characterized. Seropositive AZD1222 recipients at baseline numbered only 6 or 7.

Assay used: immunoSEQ multiplex PCR; TCRdb lists only in-frame clones, some missing. The repertoire has about 120,000 clones, approximately 83% of them found once; the top ten carry roughly 4%. The sequences come from peripheral blood, collected on day 0 of MenACWY control vaccination. This clonotype was obtained from an adult in good health. This chain connects TRBV14 to TRBJ2-2; possible D gene TRBD2, 5 bases. The DNA for the CDR3 is TGTGCCAGCAGCCCAACCGGGAGGGAGCTGTTTTTT. It yields the protein CASSPTGRELFF.